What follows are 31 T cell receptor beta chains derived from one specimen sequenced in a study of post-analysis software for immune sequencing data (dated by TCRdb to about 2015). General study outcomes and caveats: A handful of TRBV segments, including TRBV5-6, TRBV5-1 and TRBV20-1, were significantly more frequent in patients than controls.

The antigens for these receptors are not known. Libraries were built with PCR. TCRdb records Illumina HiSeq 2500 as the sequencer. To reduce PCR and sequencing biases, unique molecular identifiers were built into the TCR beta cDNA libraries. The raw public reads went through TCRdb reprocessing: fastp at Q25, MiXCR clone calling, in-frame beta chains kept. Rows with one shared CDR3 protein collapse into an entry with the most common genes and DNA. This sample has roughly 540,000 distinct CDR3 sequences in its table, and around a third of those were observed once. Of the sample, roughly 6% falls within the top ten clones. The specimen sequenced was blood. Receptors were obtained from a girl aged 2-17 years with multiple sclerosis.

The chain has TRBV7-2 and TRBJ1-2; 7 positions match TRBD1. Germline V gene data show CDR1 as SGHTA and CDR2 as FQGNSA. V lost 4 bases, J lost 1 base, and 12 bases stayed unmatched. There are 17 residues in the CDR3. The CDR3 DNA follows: TGTGCCAGCAGCTGGGGAACAGGGGTTGTAGATAACTATGGCTACACCTTC. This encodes CASSWGTGVVDNYGYTF.

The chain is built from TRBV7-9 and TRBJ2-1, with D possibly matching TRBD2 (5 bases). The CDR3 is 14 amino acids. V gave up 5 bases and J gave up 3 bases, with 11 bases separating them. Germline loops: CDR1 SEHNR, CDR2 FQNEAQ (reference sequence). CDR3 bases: TGTGCCAGCAGCGTCCGGGAAATCTACAATGAGCAGTTCTTC. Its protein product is CASSVREIYNEQFF.

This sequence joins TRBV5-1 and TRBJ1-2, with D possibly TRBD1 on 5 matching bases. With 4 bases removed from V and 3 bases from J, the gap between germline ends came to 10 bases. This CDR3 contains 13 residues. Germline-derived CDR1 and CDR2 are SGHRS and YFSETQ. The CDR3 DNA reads TGCGCCAGCAGCCGACAGATCGACTATGGCTACACCTTC. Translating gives CASSRQIDYGYTF.

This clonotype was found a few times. This CDR3 reads CAIKGTSGGQETQYF. DNA of the CDR3: TGTGCCATCAAGGGGACTAGCGGGGGGCAAGAGACCCAGTACTTC. The V gene is TRBV10-3, the J gene TRBJ2-5, with 15 bases that match TRBD2. J was trimmed by 2 bases and V by 7 bases; bases with no gene match: 2. In germline, CDR1 is ENHRY, CDR2 SYGVKD. The CDR3 is made up of 15 amino acids.

CDR3 region: CASSQVRDRGGYTF. Written as DNA, the CDR3 is TGTGCCAGCAGCCAAGTCCGGGACAGGGGTGGCTACACCTTC. The chain carries TRBV4-2 and TRBJ1-2, with TRBD1 matching over 10 bases. J was trimmed by 7 bases and V by 1 base; bases with no gene match: 3. Germline V CDR1 and CDR2: LGHNA, YNFKEQ. The CDR3 runs to 14 residues.

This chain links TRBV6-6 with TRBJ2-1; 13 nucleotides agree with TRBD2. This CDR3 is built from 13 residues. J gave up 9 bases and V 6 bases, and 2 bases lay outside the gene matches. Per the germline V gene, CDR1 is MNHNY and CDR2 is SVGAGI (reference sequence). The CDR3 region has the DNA TGTGCCAGCAGACTAGCGGGGGGGAGTGAGCAGTTCTTC. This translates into CASRLAGGSEQFF.

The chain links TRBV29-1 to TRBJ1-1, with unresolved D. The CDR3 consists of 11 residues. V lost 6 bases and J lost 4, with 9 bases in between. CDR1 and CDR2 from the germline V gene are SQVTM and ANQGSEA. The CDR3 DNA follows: TGCAGCGTAGCCCCCAGCACTGAAGCTTTCTTT. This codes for CSVAPSTEAFF. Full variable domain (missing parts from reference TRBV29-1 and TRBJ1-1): SAVISQKPSRDICQRGTSLTIQCQVDSQVTMMFWYRQQPGQSLTLIATANQGSEATYESGFVIDKFPISRPNLTFSTLTVSNMSPEDSSIYLCSVAPSTEAFFGQGTRLTVV.

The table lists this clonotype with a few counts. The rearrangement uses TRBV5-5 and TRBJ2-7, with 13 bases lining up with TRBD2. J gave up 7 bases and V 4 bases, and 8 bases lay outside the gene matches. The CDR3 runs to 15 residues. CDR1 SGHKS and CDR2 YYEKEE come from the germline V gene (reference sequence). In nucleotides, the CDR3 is TGTGCCAGCAGCCCTGGGACTAGCGGGGCTCGGGAGCAGTACTTC. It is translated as CASSPGTSGAREQYF.

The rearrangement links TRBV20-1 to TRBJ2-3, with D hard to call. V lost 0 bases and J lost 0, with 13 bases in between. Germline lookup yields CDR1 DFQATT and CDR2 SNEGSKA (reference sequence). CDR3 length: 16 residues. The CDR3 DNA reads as TGCAGTGCTAGAGATCAATCACGGAGCAGCACAGATACGCAGTATTTT. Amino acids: CSARDQSRSSTDTQYF.

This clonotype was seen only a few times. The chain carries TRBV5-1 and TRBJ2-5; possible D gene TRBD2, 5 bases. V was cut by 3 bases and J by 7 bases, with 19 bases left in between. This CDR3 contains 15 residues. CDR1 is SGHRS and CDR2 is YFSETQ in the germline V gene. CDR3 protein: CASSWYPGSEGTQYF. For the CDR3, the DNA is TGCGCCAGCAGCTGGTACCCGGGGAGCGAGGGGACCCAGTACTTC.

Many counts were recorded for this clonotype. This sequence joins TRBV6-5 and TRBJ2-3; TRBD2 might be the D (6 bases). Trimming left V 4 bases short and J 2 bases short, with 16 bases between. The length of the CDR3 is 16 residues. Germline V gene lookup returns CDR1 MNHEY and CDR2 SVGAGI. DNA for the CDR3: TGTGCCAGCAGTTTCACTTTAGCGGACCTCACAGATACGCAGTATTTT. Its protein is CASSFTLADLTDTQYF.

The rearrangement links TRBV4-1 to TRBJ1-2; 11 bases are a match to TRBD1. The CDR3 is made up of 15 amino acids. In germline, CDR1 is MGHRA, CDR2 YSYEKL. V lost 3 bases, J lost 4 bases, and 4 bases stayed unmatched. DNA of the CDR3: TGCGCCAGCAGCCAGCCGGGACAGGGGGTCTATGGCTACACCTTC. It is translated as CASSQPGQGVYGYTF.

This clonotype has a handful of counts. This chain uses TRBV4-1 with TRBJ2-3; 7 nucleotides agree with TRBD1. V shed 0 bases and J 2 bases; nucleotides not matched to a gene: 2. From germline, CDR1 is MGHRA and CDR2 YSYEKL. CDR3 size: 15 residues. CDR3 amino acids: CASSQERGPTDTQYF. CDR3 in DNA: TGCGCCAGCAGCCAAGAGAGGGGGCCCACAGATACGCAGTATTTT.

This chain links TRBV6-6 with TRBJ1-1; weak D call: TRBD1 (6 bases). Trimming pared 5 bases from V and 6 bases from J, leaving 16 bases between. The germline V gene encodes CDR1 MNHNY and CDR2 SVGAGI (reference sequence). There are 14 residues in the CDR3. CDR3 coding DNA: TGTGCCAGCAGTCCACGCGGGGGCGGGGCTGAAGCTTTCTTT. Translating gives CASSPRGGGAEAFF.

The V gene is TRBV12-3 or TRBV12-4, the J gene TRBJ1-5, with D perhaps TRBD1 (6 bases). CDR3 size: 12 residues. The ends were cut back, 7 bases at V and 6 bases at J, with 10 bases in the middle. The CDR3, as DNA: TGTGCCAGCAATAAAGGGGGTCAGCCCCAGCATTTT. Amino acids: CASNKGGQPQHF.

This CDR3 is CASSQDWGPNYGYTF. Written as DNA, the CDR3 is TGTGCCAGCAGCCAAGATTGGGGCCCCAACTATGGCTACACCTTC. The chain carries TRBV14 and TRBJ1-2, with D possibly matching TRBD1 (5 bases). This CDR3 is 15 amino acids long. With 0 bases removed from V and 2 bases from J, the gap between germline ends came to 10 bases. The germline gives CDR1 SGHDN, CDR2 FVKESK.

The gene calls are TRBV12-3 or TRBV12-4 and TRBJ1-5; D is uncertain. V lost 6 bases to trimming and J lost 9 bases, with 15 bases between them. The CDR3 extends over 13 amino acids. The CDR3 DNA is TGTGCCAGCAGGGAACAAATAGGTGCGCCCCAGCATTTT. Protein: CASREQIGAPQHF.

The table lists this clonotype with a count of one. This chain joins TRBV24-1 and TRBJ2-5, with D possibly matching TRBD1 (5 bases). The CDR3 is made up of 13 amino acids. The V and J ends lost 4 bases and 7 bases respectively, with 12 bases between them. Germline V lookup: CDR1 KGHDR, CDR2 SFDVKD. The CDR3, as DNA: TGTGCCACCAGTGACTCAGGGTTGGTGACCCAGTACTTC. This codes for CATSDSGLVTQYF.

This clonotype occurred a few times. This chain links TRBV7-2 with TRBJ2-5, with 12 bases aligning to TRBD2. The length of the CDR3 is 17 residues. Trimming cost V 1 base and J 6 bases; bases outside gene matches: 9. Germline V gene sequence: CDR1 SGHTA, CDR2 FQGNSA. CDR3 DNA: TGTGCCAGCAGCTTAGAGGGGCTAGCGGGGGGGCCGAAGACCCAGTACTTC. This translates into CASSLEGLAGGPKTQYF.

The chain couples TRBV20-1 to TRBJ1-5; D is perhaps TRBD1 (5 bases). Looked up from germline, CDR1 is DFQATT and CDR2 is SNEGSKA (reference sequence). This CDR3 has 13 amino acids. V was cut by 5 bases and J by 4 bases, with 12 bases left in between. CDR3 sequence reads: CSALGRQNQPQHF. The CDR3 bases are TGCAGTGCTCTCGGCAGACAGAATCAGCCCCAGCATTTT.

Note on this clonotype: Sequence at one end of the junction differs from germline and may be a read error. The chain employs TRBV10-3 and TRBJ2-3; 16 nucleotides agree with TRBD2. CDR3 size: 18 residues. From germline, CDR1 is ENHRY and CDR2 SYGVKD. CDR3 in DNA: TGTGTCATCAGTGGGGGACTAGCGGGGGGGCCGAGCCCTGATACGCAGTATTTT. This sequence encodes CVISGGLAGGPSPDTQYF.

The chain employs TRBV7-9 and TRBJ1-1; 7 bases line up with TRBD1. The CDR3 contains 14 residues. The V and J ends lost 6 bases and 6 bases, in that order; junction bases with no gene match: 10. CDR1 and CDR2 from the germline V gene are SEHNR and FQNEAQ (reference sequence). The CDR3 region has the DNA TGTGCCAGCAGTTCTGGACAGGACAAACCTGAAGCTTTCTTT. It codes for CASSSGQDKPEAFF. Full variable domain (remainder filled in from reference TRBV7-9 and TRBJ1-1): DTGVSQNPRHKITKRGQNVTFRCDPISEHNRLYWYRQTLGQGPEFLTYFQNEAQLEKSRLLSDRFSAERPKGSFSTLEIQRTEQGDSAMYLCASSSGQDKPEAFFGQGTRLTVV.

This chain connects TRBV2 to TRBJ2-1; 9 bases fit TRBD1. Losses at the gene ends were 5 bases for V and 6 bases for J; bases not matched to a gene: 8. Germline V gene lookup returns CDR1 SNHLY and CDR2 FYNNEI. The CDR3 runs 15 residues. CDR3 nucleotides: TGTGCCAGCAGTCGAGACAGGGGGGTGGGCAATGAGCAGTTCTTC. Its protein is CASSRDRGVGNEQFF. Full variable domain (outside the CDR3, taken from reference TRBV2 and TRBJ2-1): EPEVTQTPSHQVTQMGQEVILRCVPISNHLYFYWYRQILGQKVEFLVSFYNNEISEKSEIFDDQFSVERPDGSNFTLKIRSTKLEDSAMYFCASSRDRGVGNEQFFGPGTRLTVL.

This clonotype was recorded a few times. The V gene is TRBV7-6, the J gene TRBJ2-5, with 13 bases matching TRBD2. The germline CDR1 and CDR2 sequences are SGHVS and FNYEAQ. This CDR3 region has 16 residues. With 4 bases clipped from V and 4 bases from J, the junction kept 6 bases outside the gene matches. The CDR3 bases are TGTGCCAGCAGCTCGCTGACTAGCGGGGGGCCAGAGACCCAGTACTTC. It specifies CASSSLTSGGPETQYF.

CDR3 sequence: CSVEGGRAQYF. The DNA for the CDR3 is TGCAGCGTTGAAGGGGGGCGGGCGCAGTATTTT. The chain carries TRBV29-1 and TRBJ2-3; D is perhaps TRBD1 (6 bases). From germline, CDR1 is SQVTM and CDR2 ANQGSEA. Trimming removed 1 base from V and 10 bases from J, with 9 bases in between. CDR3 length: 11 amino acids.

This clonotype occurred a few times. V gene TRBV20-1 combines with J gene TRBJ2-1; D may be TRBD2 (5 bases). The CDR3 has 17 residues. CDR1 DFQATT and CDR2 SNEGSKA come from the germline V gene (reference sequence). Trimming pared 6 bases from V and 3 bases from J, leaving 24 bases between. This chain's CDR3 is CSATADKRLEVYNEQFF. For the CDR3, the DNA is TGCAGTGCCACCGCGGATAAAAGACTGGAGGTCTACAATGAGCAGTTCTTC.

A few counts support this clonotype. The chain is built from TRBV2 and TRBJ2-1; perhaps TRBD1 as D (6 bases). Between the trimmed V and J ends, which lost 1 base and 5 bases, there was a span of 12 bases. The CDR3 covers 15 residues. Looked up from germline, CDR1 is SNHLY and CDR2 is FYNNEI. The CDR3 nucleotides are TGTGCCAGCAGTGAAGTACGTGGGGGCCACAATGAGCAGTTCTTC. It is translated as CASSEVRGGHNEQFF.

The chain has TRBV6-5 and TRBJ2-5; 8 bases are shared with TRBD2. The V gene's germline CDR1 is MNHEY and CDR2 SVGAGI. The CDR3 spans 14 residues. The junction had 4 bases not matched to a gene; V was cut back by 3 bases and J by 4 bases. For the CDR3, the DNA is TGTGCCAGCAGTTATCCGGCGGGGGGAGAGACCCAGTACTTC. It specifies CASSYPAGGETQYF.

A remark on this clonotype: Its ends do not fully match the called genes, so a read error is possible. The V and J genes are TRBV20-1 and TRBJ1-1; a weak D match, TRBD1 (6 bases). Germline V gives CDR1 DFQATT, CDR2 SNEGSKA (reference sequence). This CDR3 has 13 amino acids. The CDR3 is CRGFQQGNTGAFF. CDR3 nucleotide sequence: TGCAGGGGGTTCCAGCAGGGGAACACTGGAGCTTTCTTT.

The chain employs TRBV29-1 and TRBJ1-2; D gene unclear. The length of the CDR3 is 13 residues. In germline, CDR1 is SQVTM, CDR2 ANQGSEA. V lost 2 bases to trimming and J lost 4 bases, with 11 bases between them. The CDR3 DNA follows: TGCAGCGTTGAATCCGGGGATAGCTATGGCTACACCTTC. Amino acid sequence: CSVESGDSYGYTF.

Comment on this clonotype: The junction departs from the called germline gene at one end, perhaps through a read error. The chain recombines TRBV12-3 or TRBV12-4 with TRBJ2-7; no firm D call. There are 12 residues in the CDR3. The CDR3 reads CASSPGAYGQYF. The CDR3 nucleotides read TGTGCCAGCAGTCCGGGCGCCTACGGGCAGTACTTC.